These 15 T cell receptor beta chains share one sample of origin, sequenced in a study of blood T cells in healthy people across ages. Then a second PCR, running roughly 7 to 11 cycles, was carried out with a sample-barcoded 5' primer and a J-beta primer mix. MiXCR was run by TCRdb on the 5' RACE reads, yielding one entry per CDR3 protein. In the table there are 540,000 or so distinct CDR3 sequences, 20% to 30% of which are singletons. These sequences were also reported in another study, on T cells of mothers and their children.

Sequencing input: blood. Receptors originate from a boy aged 5-17 years in good health.

This clonotype was detected a few times. The chain carries TRBV6-1 and TRBJ1-3, with unresolved D. The ends were cut back, 6 bases at V and 0 bases at J, with 9 bases in the middle. From germline, CDR1 is MNHNS and CDR2 SASEGT. There are 14 residues in the CDR3. CDR3 loop: CASRPWGSGNTIYF. In DNA form, the CDR3 reads TGTGCCAGCAGGCCGTGGGGCTCTGGAAACACCATATATTTT.

Only a few counts were recorded for this clonotype. This rearrangement joins TRBV6-2 or TRBV6-3 to TRBJ2-1, with no clear D. With 0 bases removed from V and 1 base from J, the gap between germline ends came to 10 bases. The CDR3 covers 16 residues. Looked up from germline, CDR1 is MNHEY and CDR2 is SVGEGT. CDR3 nucleotides: TGTGCCAGCAGTTACTCCAGGCGTCGTTCCTACAATGAGCAGTTCTTC. Protein sequence: CASSYSRRRSYNEQFF.

V usage is TRBV9 and J usage is TRBJ2-3, with TRBD2 matching 11 bases. There are 18 residues in the CDR3. Trimming removed 4 bases from V and 2 bases from J; junction bases left unmatched: 12. Germline-derived CDR1 and CDR2 are SGDLS and YYNGEE. The CDR3 coding sequence is TGTGCCAGCAGCTTCTATGGACTAGCGGGCGGACCCACAGATACGCAGTATTTT. The encoded protein is CASSFYGLAGGPTDTQYF.

This clonotype was seen a few times. The CDR3 does not end in the conserved phenylalanine or tryptophan, so this is likely a read error. This chain joins TRBV7-9 and TRBJ1-4; a weak D match, TRBD1 (5 bases). Per the germline V gene, CDR1 is SEHNR and CDR2 is FQNEAQ (reference sequence). The CDR3 runs to 16 residues. With 5 bases removed from V and 0 bases from J, the gap between germline ends came to 13 bases. The CDR3 sequence is CASSLGTVATNEKLFL. The DNA for the CDR3 is TGTGCCAGCAGCCTGGGGACCGTCGCAACTAATGAAAAACTGTTTCTT.

This clonotype was observed many times. CDR3 sequence (DNA): TGTGCCAGCAGTGAAGGTCCTAGCGCGGATACGCAGTATTTT. Its translation is CASSEGPSADTQYF. The V call is TRBV6-1, the J call TRBJ2-3, with a tentative D call TRBD2 (6 bases). The CDR3 length is 14 residues. The V end was cut by 1 base, the J end by 6 bases, with 11 bases between. Per the germline V gene, CDR1 is MNHNS and CDR2 is SASEGT.

This clonotype was detected only a few times. The chain carries TRBV18 and TRBJ1-4, with D possibly TRBD1 on 5 matching bases. V shed 3 bases and J shed 0 bases, with 17 bases lying between them. This CDR3 comprises 18 residues. Germline values: CDR1 KGHSH, CDR2 LQKENI. CDR3 bases: TGTGCCAGCTCACCCCGAGGGACCCAGCCTGCAACTAATGAAAAACTGTTTTTT. Protein: CASSPRGTQPATNEKLFF.

Concerning this clonotype: Given the absence of the conserved phenylalanine or tryptophan at the CDR3 end, a read error is likely. The rearrangement joins TRBV2 to TRBJ2-2; possibly TRBD2 for D (6 bases). V lost 8 bases, J lost 3 bases, and 22 bases lay in between. The CDR3 loop spans 17 amino acids. The germline gives CDR1 SNHLY, CDR2 FYNNEI. CDR3 nucleotides: TGTGCCAGCGGGCACCTCTCAGGGCGGGATTACACCGGGGAGCTGTTTGTT. Its protein is CASGHLSGRDYTGELFV.

V and J are TRBV28 and TRBJ2-7; TRBD2 matches 7 bases. Per the germline V gene, CDR1 is MDHEN and CDR2 is SYDVKM. The J segment lost 6 bases and the V segment lost 4 bases, leaving 12 bases of the junction unmatched. This CDR3 region has 15 residues. CDR3 DNA: TGTGCCAGCAGTTCCCCCCGAGCGGGGAGTATCGAGCAGTACTTC. This codes for CASSSPRAGSIEQYF.

This clonotype was detected only a few times. The V gene is TRBV7-6, the J gene TRBJ2-5, with D unresolved. Trimming took 5 bases from V and 2 from J, leaving 12 bases between them. The V gene's germline CDR1 is SGHVS and CDR2 FNYEAQ. The CDR3 has 14 amino acids. The CDR3 region has the DNA TGTGCCAGCAGCCGATTGACCAATCAAGAGACCCAGTACTTC. Its protein is CASSRLTNQETQYF.

This chain links TRBV25-1 with TRBJ2-5, with TRBD1 matching 9 bases. The last part of the DNA fits TRBJ2-1 better; the J call may be wrong. The length of the CDR3 is 15 residues. CDR1 MGHDK and CDR2 SYGVNS come from the germline V gene. The CDR3 spells CASRGTGSSYNEQFF. The CDR3 bases are TGTGCCAGCAGGGGGACAGGGTCCTCATACAATGAGCAGTTCTTC.

The sample holds a few counts of this clonotype. The junction departs from the called germline gene at one end, perhaps through a read error. V and J are TRBV12-5 and TRBJ2-3; possibly TRBD2 for D (6 bases). From germline, CDR1 is LGHNT and CDR2 FRNRAP. This CDR3 contains 17 residues. As DNA, the CDR3 is TGTGTTAGTGGTTTCGTCCCTTGGGGGGTGGACTCAGATACGCAGTATTTT. This gives the protein CVSGFVPWGVDSDTQYF.

The chain recombines TRBV9 with TRBJ1-4, with unresolved D. CDR1 is SGDLS and CDR2 is YYNGEE in the germline V gene. The CDR3 loop spans 15 amino acids. The ends were cut back, 4 bases at V and 0 bases at J, with 10 bases in the middle. CDR3 amino acids: CASSLPGATNEKLFF. The CDR3 bases are TGTGCCAGCAGCCTTCCGGGCGCAACTAATGAAAAACTGTTTTTT.

The rearrangement joins TRBV30 to TRBJ2-7; 7 nucleotides line up with TRBD2. The junction had 5 bases not matched to a gene; V was cut back by 2 bases and J by 1 base. From germline, CDR1 is GTSNPN and CDR2 SVGIG (reference sequence). The CDR3 runs 14 residues. This chain's CDR3 is CAWSSLGGSYEQYF. For the CDR3, the DNA is TGTGCCTGGAGTTCCCTCGGGGGGTCCTACGAGCAGTACTTC.

This clonotype was counted between two and nine times. A read error may account for a junction end that differs from germline. The chain employs TRBV10-3 and TRBJ2-5, with D possibly TRBD2 on 5 matching bases. CDR3 size: 12 residues. The germline CDR1 and CDR2 sequences are ENHRY and SYGVKD. The DNA of the CDR3 is TGTGCCATCAGTGAGTCGGGTGGAAGAGGGTTCTTC. Translated, it gives CAISESGGRGFF.

The V call is TRBV28, the J call TRBJ1-5; TRBD1 might be the D (5 bases). The CDR3 is 19 residues long. Germline CDR1 is MDHEN and CDR2 is SYDVKM. The ends were cut back, 6 bases at V and 0 bases at J, with 24 bases in the middle. The CDR3 DNA reads as TGTGCCAGCAGCCTTCGGGGACTCCCCTTGGGGTATAGCAATCAGCCCCAGCATTTT. Amino acids: CASSLRGLPLGYSNQPQHF.